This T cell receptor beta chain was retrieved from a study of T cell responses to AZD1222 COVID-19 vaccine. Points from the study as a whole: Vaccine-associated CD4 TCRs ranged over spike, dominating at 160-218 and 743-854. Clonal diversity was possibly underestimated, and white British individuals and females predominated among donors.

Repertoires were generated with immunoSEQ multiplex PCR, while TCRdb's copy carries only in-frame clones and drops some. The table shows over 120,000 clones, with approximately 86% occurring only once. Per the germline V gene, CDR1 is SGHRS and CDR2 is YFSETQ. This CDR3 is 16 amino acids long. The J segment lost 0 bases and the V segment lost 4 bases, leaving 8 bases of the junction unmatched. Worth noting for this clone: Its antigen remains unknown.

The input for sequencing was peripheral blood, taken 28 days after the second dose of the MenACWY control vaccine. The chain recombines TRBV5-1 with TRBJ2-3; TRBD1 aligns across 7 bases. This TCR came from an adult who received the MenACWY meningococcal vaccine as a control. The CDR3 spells CASSTGTVPSTDTQYF. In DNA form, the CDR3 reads TGCGCCAGCAGCACGGGGACAGTGCCTAGCACAGATACGCAGTATTTT.